This is a list of T cell receptor beta chains from one sample in a study of follicular helper T cells after annual influenza vaccination. Profiled with immunoSEQ multiplex PCR; TCRdb holds only in-frame clones, not every one. The sample carries fewer than 9,500 clones, 75% to 85% recorded once. Sequencing was performed on CXCR5+ CD38- circulating T follicular helper cells from blood, taken on the day of influenza vaccination. The source is an adult who received the influenza vaccine. Each CDR3 is given with its conserved first and last residue. D genes are given only for firm matches. The listing skips clone size in some rows; elsewhere it reads once, few, many or a size class.

D,J,V,size,CDR3,DNA
TRBD2,TRBJ2-1,TRBV4-2,NA,CASSQGSGTSFEQFF,TGTGCCAGCAGCCAGGGTTCCGGGACTAGCTTTGAGCAGTTCTTC
NA,TRBJ1-2,TRBV6-1,NA,CASSDYGGYGYTF,TGTGCCAGCAGTGACTATGGGGGCTATGGCTACACCTTC
NA,TRBJ2-7,TRBV18,NA,CASSPSPLYEQYF,TGTGCCAGCTCACCATCCCCCCTCTACGAGCAGTACTTC
NA,TRBJ2-6,TRBV19,NA,CASKVAGANVLTF,TGTGCCAGTAAGGTTGCCGGGGCCAACGTCCTGACTTTC
NA,TRBJ1-1,TRBV11-2,once,CASSRTRDTEAFF,TGTGCCAGCAGCCGTACTCGGGATACTGAAGCTTTCTTT
TRBD1,TRBJ1-4,TRBV15,NA,CATSTIATGSNEKLFF,TGTGCCACCAGCACGATAGCGACAGGGTCTAATGAAAAACTGTTTTTT
NA,TRBJ1-2,TRBV7-2,once,CASSSGTDLSGYTF,TGTGCCAGCAGCTCAGGAACAGACCTGAGTGGCTACACCTTC
NA,TRBJ1-2,TRBV2,NA,CASSEDGRETDGYTF,TGTGCCAGCAGTGAAGATGGCAGGGAGACGGATGGCTACACCTTC
NA,TRBJ1-2,TRBV11-2,NA,CASSAQLAANYGYTF,TGTGCCAGCAGCGCGCAGCTGGCAGCTAACTATGGCTACACCTTC
NA,TRBJ2-1,TRBV15,NA,CATSRDAGRGNEQFF,TGTGCCACCAGCAGAGATGCGGGGCGAGGCAATGAGCAGTTCTTC
TRBD1,TRBJ1-2,TRBV11-2,NA,CASSLDWGQVYYGYTF,TGTGCCAGCAGCTTAGATTGGGGACAGGTTTACTATGGCTACACCTTC
TRBD1,TRBJ1-1,TRBV9,NA,CASSANGLQGGRTEAFF,TGTGCCAGCAGCGCGAACGGGCTACAGGGGGGTAGGACTGAAGCTTTCTTT
NA,TRBJ1-2,TRBV4-3,NA,CASSLSVQGSYGYTF,TGCGCCAGCAGCCTCTCCGTACAGGGTAGCTATGGCTACACCTTC
NA,TRBJ2-2,TRBV9,once,CASSAYGANTGELFF,TGTGCCAGCAGCGCCTACGGGGCGAACACCGGGGAGCTGTTTTTT
NA,TRBJ1-1,TRBV5-6,NA,CASSLPISDQGKEAEAFF,TGTGCCAGCAGTTTGCCAATAAGCGACCAGGGAAAGGAGGCTGAAGCTTTCTTT
NA,TRBJ2-3,TRBV9,NA,CASSPPLASSTDTQYF,TGTGCCAGCAGCCCCCCACTAGCCTCTAGCACAGATACGCAGTATTTT
NA,TRBJ2-7,TRBV28,once,CASSLGGVMGGRDEQYF,TGTGCCAGCAGTTTAGGCGGCGTCATGGGGGGCCGCGACGAGCAGTACTTC
NA,TRBJ2-5,TRBV7-2,NA,CASSQQASVIQETQYF,TGTGCCAGCAGCCAGCAAGCTAGCGTTATACAAGAGACCCAGTACTTC
TRBD1,TRBJ1-6,TRBV4-1,NA,CASSQVENRDRDSPLHF,TGCGCCAGCAGCCAAGTGGAGAACCGGGACAGGGATTCACCCCTCCACTTT
TRBD2,TRBJ2-1,TRBV15,NA,CATSSSLGTSGGSSYNEQFF,TGTGCCACCAGCTCTTCCTTGGGGACTAGCGGGGGTAGCTCCTACAATGAGCAGTTCTTC
TRBD2,TRBJ2-1,TRBV7-6,NA,CASSQGGGTSLSSYNEQFF,TGTGCCAGCAGCCAAGGCGGGGGGACCTCCCTCAGCTCCTACAATGAGCAGTTCTTC
TRBD1,TRBJ1-6,TRBV28,NA,CASSSAGGGTNSPLHF,TGTGCCAGCAGTTCGGCAGGGGGCGGTACGAATTCACCCCTCCACTTT
NA,TRBJ1-2,TRBV14,NA,CASSQGTRDYGYTF,TGTGCCAGCAGCCAAGGTACACGGGACTATGGCTACACCTTC
NA,TRBJ2-7,TRBV18,NA,CASSSTGFDEQYF,TGTGCCAGCTCATCTACAGGGTTCGACGAGCAGTACTTC
NA,TRBJ2-7,TRBV19,few,CASSISIRGAEQYF,TGTGCCAGTAGTATATCCATTCGGGGTGCCGAGCAGTACTTC
NA,TRBJ2-7,TRBV28,NA,CASSLDGRAVQQYF,TGTGCCAGCAGTTTAGACGGCCGCGCGGTCCAGCAGTACTTC
TRBD1,TRBJ1-1,TRBV14,once,CASSQQGGNTEAFF,TGTGCAAGCAGCCAACAGGGGGGGAACACTGAAGCTTTCTTT
NA,TRBJ1-5,TRBV7-9,few,CASSLGEGQPQHF,TGTGCCAGCAGCTTAGGGGAAGGACAGCCCCAGCATTTT
TRBD1,TRBJ1-5,TRBV16,NA,CASSFGQGGQPQHF,TGTGCCAGCAGCTTTGGACAGGGCGGCCAGCCCCAGCATTTT
NA,TRBJ1-2,TRBV6-4,NA,CASSLGPGYGYTF,TGTGCCAGCAGTCTGGGCCCTGGCTATGGCTACACCTTC
NA,TRBJ1-5,TRBV7-9,NA,CASSREGNQPQHF,TGTGCCAGCAGCCGTGAGGGGAATCAGCCCCAGCATTTT
TRBD1,TRBJ1-6,TRBV19,few,CASSIQGGGNSPLHF,TGTGCCAGTAGTATTCAAGGGGGCGGTAATTCACCCCTCCACTTT
NA,TRBJ2-7,TRBV2,NA,CASKVDRTSYEQYF,TGTGCCAGCAAAGTAGACAGGACCTCCTACGAGCAGTACTTC
TRBD1,TRBJ1-4,TRBV29-1,NA,CSVEGTGGVKLFF,TGCAGCGTTGAAGGGACAGGGGGCGTAAAACTGTTTTTT